These T cell receptor beta chains were read from a single sample in a study of CD8 T cells in Susac syndrome. TCRdb called the immunoSEQ multiplex PCR reads again in MiXCR, with one record for every CDR3 protein. The top ten clones hold less than 0.15% of a sample with 95,000 to 150,000 distinct CDR3 sequences, around 96% of them seen once. The sequencing sample was made of CD4+ T cells from PBMCs. These receptors all stem from a human donor with Susac syndrome. CDR3s include the opening cysteine and the closing phenylalanine or tryptophan. Each record gives: J gene, V gene, D gene, clone size, CDR3 protein, CDR3 DNA. D genes are given only for firm matches. Some rows mark clone size as missing; the rest say once, few, many or name a class of expanded clone.

j_gene: TRBJ2-5; v_gene: TRBV5-1; d_gene: .; abundance: .; CDR3aa: CASSLGEKQTPTPQETQYF; CDR3nt: TGCGCCAGCAGCTTGGGGGAGAAGCAAACCCCAACCCCCCAAGAGACCCAGTACTTC
j_gene: TRBJ2-5; v_gene: TRBV25-1; d_gene: .; abundance: .; CDR3aa: CASRRGAIETQYF; CDR3nt: TGTGCCAGCAGGAGGGGGGCCATCGAGACCCAGTACTTC
j_gene: TRBJ2-7; v_gene: TRBV25-1; d_gene: TRBD2; abundance: once; CDR3aa: CASSEEVAGGPPTPQQYF; CDR3nt: TGTGCCAGCAGTGAAGAGGTAGCGGGAGGACCTCCCACCCCTCAGCAGTACTTC
j_gene: TRBJ2-2; v_gene: TRBV12-3/TRBV12-4; d_gene: TRBD2; abundance: .; CDR3aa: CASSPLAGVSTGELFF; CDR3nt: TGTGCCAGCAGTCCCTTAGCGGGAGTTAGCACCGGGGAGCTGTTTTTT
j_gene: TRBJ1-5; v_gene: TRBV6-2/TRBV6-3; d_gene: .; abundance: .; CDR3aa: CASTPGGLGNQPQHF; CDR3nt: TGTGCCAGCACCCCGGGAGGGTTGGGCAATCAGCCCCAGCATTTT
j_gene: TRBJ1-2; v_gene: TRBV6-2/TRBV6-3; d_gene: .; abundance: once; CDR3aa: CASSPGRYGYTF; CDR3nt: TGTGCCAGCAGCCCCGGACGGTATGGCTACACCTTC
j_gene: TRBJ1-1; v_gene: TRBV5-1; d_gene: .; abundance: .; CDR3aa: CASSLEGTSNTEAFF; CDR3nt: TGCGCCAGCAGCCTGGAAGGGACATCGAACACTGAAGCTTTCTTT
j_gene: TRBJ2-3; v_gene: TRBV12-3/TRBV12-4; d_gene: TRBD1; abundance: .; CDR3aa: CASSRGTGGGTDTQYF; CDR3nt: TGTGCCAGCAGTCGCGGGACAGGGGGCGGCACAGATACGCAGTATTTT
j_gene: TRBJ2-1; v_gene: TRBV12-3/TRBV12-4; d_gene: TRBD2; abundance: .; CDR3aa: CASRPGLAGSYNEQFF; CDR3nt: TGTGCCAGCAGACCGGGACTAGCGGGGTCCTACAATGAGCAGTTCTTC
j_gene: TRBJ2-7; v_gene: TRBV27; d_gene: TRBD2; abundance: .; CDR3aa: CASSPEAGGGFSKYF; CDR3nt: TGTGCCAGCAGTCCAGAAGCGGGAGGCGGATTCTCGAAGTACTTC
j_gene: TRBJ1-5; v_gene: TRBV18; d_gene: .; abundance: .; CDR3aa: CASAGLEDQPQHF; CDR3nt: TGTGCCAGCGCAGGGTTAGAAGATCAGCCCCAGCATTTT
j_gene: TRBJ2-2; v_gene: TRBV7-9; d_gene: .; abundance: .; CDR3aa: CASSAGTKLTGELFF; CDR3nt: TGTGCCAGCAGCGCTGGGACGAAACTGACCGGGGAGCTGTTTTTT
j_gene: TRBJ2-1; v_gene: TRBV20-1; d_gene: .; abundance: .; CDR3aa: CSARDPHYNEQFF; CDR3nt: TGCAGTGCTAGAGATCCGCACTACAATGAGCAGTTCTTC
j_gene: TRBJ2-2; v_gene: TRBV19; d_gene: .; abundance: .; CDR3aa: CASKRGVNTGELFF; CDR3nt: TGTGCCAGTAAGAGGGGTGTTAACACCGGGGAGCTGTTTTTT
j_gene: TRBJ2-1; v_gene: TRBV4-2; d_gene: .; abundance: .; CDR3aa: CASSQQGNYNEQFF; CDR3nt: TGTGCCAGCAGCCAACAGGGTAATTACAATGAGCAGTTCTTC
j_gene: TRBJ2-5; v_gene: TRBV20-1; d_gene: .; abundance: .; CDR3aa: CSARRQGRQETQYF; CDR3nt: TGCAGTGCTAGACGCCAGGGGCGACAAGAGACCCAGTACTTC
j_gene: TRBJ2-1; v_gene: TRBV20-1; d_gene: TRBD2; abundance: .; CDR3aa: CSAHLAGGPGNEQFF; CDR3nt: TGCAGTGCTCACCTAGCGGGAGGGCCGGGAAATGAGCAGTTCTTC
j_gene: TRBJ1-1; v_gene: TRBV5-1; d_gene: .; abundance: .; CDR3aa: CASSLGTSTEAFF; CDR3nt: TGCGCCAGCAGTCTGGGAACTTCCACTGAAGCTTTCTTT
j_gene: TRBJ2-7; v_gene: TRBV19; d_gene: .; abundance: .; CDR3aa: CASSNLYEQYF; CDR3nt: TGTGCCAGTAGTAACCTTTACGAGCAGTACTTC
j_gene: TRBJ2-7; v_gene: TRBV4-3; d_gene: TRBD2; abundance: .; CDR3aa: CASSQDGGSADEQYF; CDR3nt: TGCGCCAGCAGCCAAGACGGCGGGAGTGCTGACGAGCAGTACTTC
j_gene: TRBJ2-7; v_gene: TRBV30; d_gene: .; abundance: .; CDR3aa: CAWSPGTIHSEQYF; CDR3nt: TGTGCCTGGTCTCCCGGGACAATCCATTCAGAGCAGTACTTC
j_gene: TRBJ2-3; v_gene: TRBV4-1; d_gene: TRBD2; abundance: .; CDR3aa: CASSQELAGWTDTQYF; CDR3nt: TGCGCCAGCAGCCAAGAACTAGCGGGATGGACAGATACGCAGTATTTT
j_gene: TRBJ2-5; v_gene: TRBV3-1; d_gene: .; abundance: .; CDR3aa: CASSLNPKETQYF; CDR3nt: TGTGCCAGCAGCCTCAACCCAAAAGAGACCCAGTACTTC
j_gene: TRBJ2-7; v_gene: TRBV18; d_gene: .; abundance: once; CDR3aa: CASSPQGRAYEQYF; CDR3nt: TGTGCCAGCTCACCACAGGGAAGGGCCTACGAGCAGTACTTC
j_gene: TRBJ1-2; v_gene: TRBV6-6; d_gene: TRBD1; abundance: .; CDR3aa: CASSKQGTFYTF; CDR3nt: TGTGCCAGCAGTAAACAGGGGACTTTCTACACCTTC
j_gene: TRBJ2-1; v_gene: TRBV7-3; d_gene: .; abundance: few; CDR3aa: CASSLRGPRLYNEQFF; CDR3nt: TGTGCCAGCAGCTTAAGGGGTCCAAGGCTCTACAATGAGCAGTTCTTC
j_gene: TRBJ1-5; v_gene: TRBV12-3/TRBV12-4; d_gene: .; abundance: .; CDR3aa: CASSNRPGGNQPQHF; CDR3nt: TGTGCCAGCAGTAACCGGCCAGGAGGCAATCAGCCCCAGCATTTT
j_gene: TRBJ1-1; v_gene: TRBV3-1; d_gene: TRBD1; abundance: once; CDR3aa: CASSRQGSMNTEAFF; CDR3nt: TGTGCCAGCAGCCGACAGGGGTCCATGAACACTGAAGCTTTCTTT
j_gene: TRBJ1-2; v_gene: TRBV20-1; d_gene: TRBD1; abundance: .; CDR3aa: CSAWAGQGYKDGYTF; CDR3nt: TGCAGTGCTTGGGCGGGACAGGGCTATAAGGATGGCTACACCTTC
j_gene: TRBJ2-7; v_gene: TRBV7-9; d_gene: TRBD1; abundance: .; CDR3aa: CASSLDAGGSYEQYF; CDR3nt: TGTGCCAGCAGCTTAGACGCAGGGGGTTCCTACGAGCAGTACTTC
j_gene: TRBJ2-5; v_gene: TRBV20-1; d_gene: TRBD2; abundance: .; CDR3aa: CSASRGLGGRQTQYF; CDR3nt: TGCAGTGCCTCTCGGGGACTGGGGGGGAGACAGACCCAGTACTTC
j_gene: TRBJ2-2; v_gene: TRBV28; d_gene: .; abundance: .; CDR3aa: CASSPEGTGTGELFF; CDR3nt: TGTGCCAGCAGTCCCGAAGGGACGGGCACCGGGGAGCTGTTTTTT
j_gene: TRBJ2-4; v_gene: TRBV25-1; d_gene: .; abundance: .; CDR3aa: CASSDRSSKNIQYF; CDR3nt: TGTGCCAGCAGTGACCGGTCATCCAAAAACATTCAGTACTTC
j_gene: TRBJ2-3; v_gene: TRBV7-2; d_gene: .; abundance: .; CDR3aa: CASSPTGRADTQYF; CDR3nt: TGTGCCAGCAGCCCAACCGGGAGAGCAGATACGCAGTATTTT
j_gene: TRBJ1-4; v_gene: TRBV28; d_gene: TRBD1; abundance: once; CDR3aa: CASRDRWKKKLFF; CDR3nt: TGTGCCAGCAGGGACAGGTGGAAAAAAAAACTGTTTTTT
j_gene: TRBJ1-4; v_gene: TRBV7-2; d_gene: .; abundance: once; CDR3aa: CASSLFVPEKLFF; CDR3nt: TGTGCCAGCAGCTTGTTTGTCCCTGAAAAACTGTTTTTT